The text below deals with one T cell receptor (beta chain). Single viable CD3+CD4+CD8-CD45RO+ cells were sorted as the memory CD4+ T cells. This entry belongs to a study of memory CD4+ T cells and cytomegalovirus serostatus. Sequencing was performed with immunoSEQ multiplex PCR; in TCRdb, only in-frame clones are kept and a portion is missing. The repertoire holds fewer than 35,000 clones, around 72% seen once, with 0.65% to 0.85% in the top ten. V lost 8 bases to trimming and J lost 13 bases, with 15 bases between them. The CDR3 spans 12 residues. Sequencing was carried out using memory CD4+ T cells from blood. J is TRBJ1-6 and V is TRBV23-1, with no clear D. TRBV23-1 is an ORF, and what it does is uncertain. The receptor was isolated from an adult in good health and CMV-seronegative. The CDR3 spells CASGVSAKPLHF. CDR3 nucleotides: TGCGCCAGCGGAGTGTCGGCAAAGCCCCTCCACTTT.